This T cell receptor beta chain was sequenced for a study of cytomegalovirus exposure and HLA in healthy donors. As to this clone: Antigen unknown. Compared with germline, one end of the junction differs, possibly owing to a read error.

The CDR3 runs 12 residues. The germline CDR1 and CDR2 sequences are SGDLS and YYNGEE. Study outcomes and limitations: The sole available immune exposure information was CMV serostatus. A link between a missense DCLRE1C variant and TCR beta V- and J-gene trimming emerged from a later analysis.

Vbeta (60) and Jbeta (13) primers were used in the PCR. Here immunoSEQ multiplex PCR was the method, and the copy in TCRdb shows in-frame clones only, minus some. Here the sample spans 90,000 to 140,000 clones, 65% to 80% being singletons. The receptor was derived from a male donor in good health and CMV-seronegative. The chain has TRBV9 and TRBJ2-7; tentatively, D is TRBD2 (6 bases). Sequenced input: PBMCs. DNA for the CDR3: TGTGCCAGCAGCGTAGTGGGGGGTAGGCTGAACTTC. Its protein product is CASSVVGGRLNF.